This T cell receptor (beta chain) was profiled in a study of response to subunit inactivated influenza vaccine. Findings and limits, study-wide: The study's authors posited that every seasonal influenza vaccination enlists few new T cells.

To note about this clonotype: Its antigen is unidentified.

Germline CDR1 is LGHDT and CDR2 is YNNKEL (reference sequence). The CDR3 contains 15 residues. Trimming stripped 1 base from V and 7 bases from J, with 11 bases between. TCRdb reprocessed the RT-PCR reads with MiXCR, giving one entry per CDR3 protein. The sample yields hundreds of thousands of distinct CDR3 sequences, about 7.6% seen once. The sequence came from a man aged 50 to 69 who received an inactivated influenza vaccine. The chain couples TRBV3-1 to TRBJ2-6, with unresolved D. The specimen was PBMCs from blood, collected around 25 months after vaccination. This CDR3 reads CASSQGGQVANVLTF. In DNA form, the CDR3 reads TGTGCCAGCAGCCAAGGTGGTCAGGTCGCCAACGTCCTGACTTTC.